This T cell receptor beta chain emerged from a study of CD8+ T cells in alopecia areata. Study context: After 6 to 18 months of tofacitinib, follow-up continued 6 months off drug. Points from the study as a whole: Many of the expanded lesional clones endured in scalp and blood while on tofacitinib. Normal scalp had lower clonality than lesional scalp, with alopecia totalis/universalis lesions showing this most strongly.

This clone occurred once. Its antigen remains unidentified. The treatment: oral pan-JAK inhibitor, 5-10 mg twice daily. V was pared by 3 bases and J by 10 bases, with 6 bases of the junction left unmatched. Per germline, CDR1 MGHDK and CDR2 SYGVNS. This CDR3 has 13 amino acids. RNA extraction and reverse transcription yielded cDNA as sequencing template. Sequenced by immunoSEQ multiplex PCR; TCRdb stores in-frame clones only, minus some. The sample contains some 240,000 clones, approximately 57% of which appear only once. The TCR originated in a human donor with alopecia areata. The sample was CD4+ T cells sorted from blood, taken at week 4, from a patient treated with tofacitinib. The chain combines TRBV25-1 with TRBJ2-1, with 7 bases aligning to TRBD1. The CDR3 DNA follows: TGTGCCAGCAGTGACGAGTGGGACAGAGAGCAGTTCTTC. It is translated as CASSDEWDREQFF.